The rows below give T cell receptor beta chains drawn from one sample of a study of OX40 agonist ivuxolimab in advanced cancers. The table came from immunoSEQ multiplex PCR; TCRdb's copy has only in-frame clones and leaves some out. Here the sample spans about 54,000 clones, roughly 81% being singletons. Sequenced here: CD4+ or CD8+ T cells sorted from blood, sampled in a trial of the OX40 agonist ivuxolimab. The receptors originated from an adult with an advanced solid tumor such as melanoma, head and neck, liver or kidney cancer. CDR3s include the opening cysteine and the closing phenylalanine or tryptophan.

j_call cdr3_length v_call cdr3_aa
TRBJ1-5 15 TRBV11-2 CASSPQTGGGQPQHF
TRBJ2-3 15 TRBV5-4 CASSLGGRSTDTQYF
TRBJ1-5 15 TRBV7-2 CASSLGHSPNQPQHF
TRBJ1-2 15 TRBV7-9 CASSLGDRTGYGYTF
TRBJ1-2 15 TRBV2 CASSENPGAGYGYTF
TRBJ2-7 14 TRBV10-3 CAISTTSGTYEQYF
TRBJ1-1 14 TRBV5-5 CASSFMGVNTEAFF
TRBJ1-1 13 TRBV19 CASSIGQNTEAFF
TRBJ2-2 13 TRBV5-4 CASSAGRSEELFF
TRBJ1-5 15 TRBV11-2 CASSLDGEFNQPQHF
TRBJ2-7 19 TRBV30 CAWSVLPSGALGALYEQYF
TRBJ1-1 14 TRBV5-1 CASSRGRGLTEAFF
TRBJ2-2 15 TRBV6-4 CASSHRGENSGELFF
TRBJ2-7 11 TRBV6-6 CASSYLYEQYF
TRBJ2-3 15 TRBV9 CASSVFSGSSDTQYF
TRBJ2-5 16 TRBV15 CATSEHDRGLGETQYF
TRBJ2-7 16 TRBV5-4 CASSLAHRGDPYEQYF
TRBJ1-1 15 TRBV19 CASSTLLRGNTEAFF
TRBJ2-6 15 TRBV5-6 CASSLLGTGANVLTF
TRBJ2-1 15 TRBV28 CASSQTSDSGDEQFF
TRBJ2-3 14 TRBV2 CASTRGPSTDTQYF
TRBJ1-1 13 TRBV11-3 CASSQGASTEAFF
TRBJ1-4 16 TRBV6-6 CASSYRGTATNEKLFF
TRBJ2-5 14 TRBV6-5 CASSYSRVRETQYF